This TCR beta chain originates from a study of human CD8 memory T cell subsets. Study-level points and caveats: Estimation by Chao1 suggested that stem-like memory T cells had more diversity than did precursor exhausted T cells. Only T cell receptor beta chains were sequenced in this study.

With regard to this clonotype: As yet, its antigen is unknown.

The TCR beta sequencing libraries came from UMI-labeled 5' RACE. TCRdb re-called the 5' RACE reads; one entry per CDR3 protein, DNA not given. The table counts thousands of distinct CDR3 sequences; around 33% lies in the top ten. Buffy coats from healthy donors yielded the PBMC. Germline lookup yields CDR1 MNHEY and CDR2 SVGAGI. The CDR3 runs 14 residues. V usage is TRBV6-5 and J usage is TRBJ2-1; with no DNA, the TCRdb D assignment of TRBD2 cannot be verified. The sequence was obtained from a human donor in good health. What was sequenced was CD8+ effector memory T cells (TEM) sorted from PBMCs. Regarding subset: effector memory CD8 T cells, CCR7- CD45RO+ CD95+. CDR3 region: CASSYSNRGVRQFF.